This T cell receptor (beta chain) was identified in a study of glioma-infiltrating T cells. The study's findings and limits: CDR3 overlap between tissue and blood was very small. Tissue-blood divergence was below expectation in non-neoplastic patients, above in gliomas.

Comment on this clonotype: Antigen unknown.

The iRepertoire nested amplicon-rescue multiplex PCR amplified TCR alpha and beta CDR3s from RNA. Using its own MiXCR run on the multiplex PCR reads, TCRdb lists one record per CDR3 protein. Of around 350,000 distinct CDR3 sequences listed, more than 35% were seen once; the top ten hold around 13%. The clonotype was recovered from a human donor with low-grade glioma or glioblastoma, undergoing nonglioma brain surgery, or in good health (not recorded which). Sequenced sample: glioma tissue, nonneoplastic brain tissue, or PBMCs (not recorded which).

CDR3 in amino acids: CATKLGPRGNTIYF. The CDR3 region has the DNA TGTGCCACCAAACTGGGGCCGAGAGGAAACACCATATATTTT. The chain combines TRBV28 with TRBJ1-3; D is perhaps TRBD1 (5 bases). This CDR3 is 14 amino acids long. V shed 10 bases and J shed 4 bases, with 17 bases lying between them. CDR1 MDHEN and CDR2 SYDVKM come from the germline V gene.